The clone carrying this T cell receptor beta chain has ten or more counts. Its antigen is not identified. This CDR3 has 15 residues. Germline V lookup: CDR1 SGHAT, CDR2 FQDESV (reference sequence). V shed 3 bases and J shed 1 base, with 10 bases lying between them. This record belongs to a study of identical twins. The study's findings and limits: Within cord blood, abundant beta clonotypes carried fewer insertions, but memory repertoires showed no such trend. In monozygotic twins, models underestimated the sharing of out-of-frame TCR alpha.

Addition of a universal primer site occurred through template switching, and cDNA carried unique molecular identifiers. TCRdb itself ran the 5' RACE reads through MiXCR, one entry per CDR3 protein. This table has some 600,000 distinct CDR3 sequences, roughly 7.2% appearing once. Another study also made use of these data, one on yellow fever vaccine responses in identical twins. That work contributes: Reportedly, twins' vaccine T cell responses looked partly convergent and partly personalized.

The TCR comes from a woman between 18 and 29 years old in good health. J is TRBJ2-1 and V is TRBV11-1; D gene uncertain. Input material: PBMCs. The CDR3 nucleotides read TGTGCCAGCAGCTTCGGGTCCCAGTCCTACAATGAGCAGTTCTTC. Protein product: CASSFGSQSYNEQFF.